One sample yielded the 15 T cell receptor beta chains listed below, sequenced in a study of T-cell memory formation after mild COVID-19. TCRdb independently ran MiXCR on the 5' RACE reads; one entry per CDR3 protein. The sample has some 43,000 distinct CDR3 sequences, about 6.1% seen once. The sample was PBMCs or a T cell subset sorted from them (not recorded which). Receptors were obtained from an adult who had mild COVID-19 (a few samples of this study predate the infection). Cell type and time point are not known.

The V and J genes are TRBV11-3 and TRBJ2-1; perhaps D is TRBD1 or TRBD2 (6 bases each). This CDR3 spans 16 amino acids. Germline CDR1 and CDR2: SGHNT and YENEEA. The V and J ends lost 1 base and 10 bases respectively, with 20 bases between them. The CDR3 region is CASSLASIFGGAEQFF. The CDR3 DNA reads TGTGCCAGCAGCTTAGCTTCGATCTTCGGGGGCGCGGAGCAGTTCTTC.

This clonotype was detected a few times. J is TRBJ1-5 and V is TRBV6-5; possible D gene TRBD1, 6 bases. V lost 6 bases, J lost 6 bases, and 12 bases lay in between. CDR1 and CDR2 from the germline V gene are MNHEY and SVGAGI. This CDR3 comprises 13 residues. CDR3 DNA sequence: TGTGCCAGCAGAGGGACATCGGGTCAGCCCCAGCATTTT. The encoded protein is CASRGTSGQPQHF.

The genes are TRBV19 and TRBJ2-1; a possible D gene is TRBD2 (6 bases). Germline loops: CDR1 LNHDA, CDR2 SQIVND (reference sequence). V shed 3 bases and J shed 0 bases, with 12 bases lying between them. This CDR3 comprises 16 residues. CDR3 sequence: CASSIQGDFSYNEQFF. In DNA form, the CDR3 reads TGTGCCAGTAGTATCCAAGGGGACTTCTCCTACAATGAGCAGTTCTTC.

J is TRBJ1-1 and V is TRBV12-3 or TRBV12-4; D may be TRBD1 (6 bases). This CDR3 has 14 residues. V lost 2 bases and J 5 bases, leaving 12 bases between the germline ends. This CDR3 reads CASSLWGQDTEAFF. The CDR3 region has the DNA TGTGCCAGCAGTTTATGGGGGCAGGATACTGAAGCTTTCTTT.

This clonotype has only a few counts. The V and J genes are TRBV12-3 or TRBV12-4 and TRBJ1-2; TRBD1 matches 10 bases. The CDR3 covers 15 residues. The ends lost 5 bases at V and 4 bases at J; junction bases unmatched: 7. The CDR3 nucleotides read TGTGCCAGCAGTCACGGACAGGGGGGACTCTATGGCTACACCTTC. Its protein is CASSHGQGGLYGYTF.

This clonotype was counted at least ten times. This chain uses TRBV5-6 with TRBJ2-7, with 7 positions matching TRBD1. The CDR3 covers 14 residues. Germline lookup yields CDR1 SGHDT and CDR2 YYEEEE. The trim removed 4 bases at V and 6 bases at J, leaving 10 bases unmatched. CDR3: CASSRFGQVGEQYF. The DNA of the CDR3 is TGTGCCAGCAGCCGCTTCGGACAGGTCGGCGAGCAGTACTTC.

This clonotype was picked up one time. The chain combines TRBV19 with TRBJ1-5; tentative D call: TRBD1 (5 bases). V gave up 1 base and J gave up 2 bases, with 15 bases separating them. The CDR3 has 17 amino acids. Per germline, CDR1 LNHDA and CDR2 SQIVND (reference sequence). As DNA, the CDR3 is TGTGCCAGTAGTATAGTAGTTCCAGGGATGGGCAATCAGCCCCAGCATTTT. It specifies CASSIVVPGMGNQPQHF. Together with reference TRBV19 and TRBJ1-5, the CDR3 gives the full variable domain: DGGITQSPKYLFRKEGQNVTLSCEQNLNHDAMYWYRQDPGQGLRLIYYSQIVNDFQKGDIAEGYSVSREKKESFPLTVTSAQKNPTAFYLCASSIVVPGMGNQPQHFGDGTRLSIL.

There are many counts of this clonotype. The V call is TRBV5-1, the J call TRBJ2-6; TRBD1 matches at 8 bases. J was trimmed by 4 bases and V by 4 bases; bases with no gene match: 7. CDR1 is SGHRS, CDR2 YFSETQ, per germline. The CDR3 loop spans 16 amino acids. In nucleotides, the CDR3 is TGCGCCAGCAGCATCCCGACAGGGGTCGGGGCCAACGTCCTGACTTTC. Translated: CASSIPTGVGANVLTF. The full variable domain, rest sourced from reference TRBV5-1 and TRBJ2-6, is KAGVTQTPRYLIKTRGQQVTLSCSPISGHRSVSWYQQTPGQGLQFLFEYFSETQRNKGNFPGRFSGRQFSNSRSEMNVSTLELGDSALYLCASSIPTGVGANVLTFGAGSRLTVL.

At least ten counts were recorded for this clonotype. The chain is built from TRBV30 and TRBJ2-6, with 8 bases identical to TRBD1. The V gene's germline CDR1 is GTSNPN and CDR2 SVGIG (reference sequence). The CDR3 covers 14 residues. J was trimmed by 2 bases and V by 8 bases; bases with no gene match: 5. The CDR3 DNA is TGTGCCGGTCAGACAGGGGCTGGGGCCAACGTCCTGACTTTC. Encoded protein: CAGQTGAGANVLTF.

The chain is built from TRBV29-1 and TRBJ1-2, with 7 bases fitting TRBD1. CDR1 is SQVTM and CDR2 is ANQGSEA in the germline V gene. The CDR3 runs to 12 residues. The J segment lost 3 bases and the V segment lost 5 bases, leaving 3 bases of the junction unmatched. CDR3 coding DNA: TGCAGCGTTCAGACAGGGCACTATGGCTACACCTTC. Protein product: CSVQTGHYGYTF.

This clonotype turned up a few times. CDR3 bases: TGCAGTGCTAGAGTAGGAGGGGATAGCAATCAGCCCCAGCATTTT. Its translation is CSARVGGDSNQPQHF. The chain joins TRBV20-1 to TRBJ1-5; a possible D gene is TRBD1 (5 bases). The CDR3 length is 15 residues. Germline CDR1 reads DFQATT; CDR2 reads SNEGSKA (reference sequence). Trimming removed 1 base from V and 0 bases from J, with 10 bases in between.

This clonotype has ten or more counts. CDR3 in DNA: TGTGCCAGCTCACCGGAGACTAGCGGGAGATTGGGTACGCAGTATTTT. The encoded protein is CASSPETSGRLGTQYF. V and J are TRBV18 and TRBJ2-3; 12 nucleotides match TRBD2. The CDR3 spans 16 residues. Germline assignment: CDR1 KGHSH and CDR2 LQKENI. The J segment lost 8 bases and the V segment lost 3 bases, leaving 9 bases of the junction unmatched. Using reference TRBV18 and TRBJ2-3 for the parts outside the CDR3, the full variable domain is NAGVMQNPRHLVRRRGQEARLRCSPMKGHSHVYWYRQLPEEGLKFMVYLQKENIIDESGMPKERFSAEFPKEGPSILRIQQVVRGDSAAYFCASSPETSGRLGTQYFGPGTRLTVL.

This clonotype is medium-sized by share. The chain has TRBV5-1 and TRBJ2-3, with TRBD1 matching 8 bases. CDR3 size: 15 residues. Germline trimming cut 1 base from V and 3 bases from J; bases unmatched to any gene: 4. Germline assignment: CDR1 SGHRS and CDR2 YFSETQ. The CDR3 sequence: CASSLNRDRTDTQYF. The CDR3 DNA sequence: TGCGCCAGCAGCTTGAACAGGGACAGGACAGATACGCAGTATTTT. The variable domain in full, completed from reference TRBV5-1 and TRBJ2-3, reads KAGVTQTPRYLIKTRGQQVTLSCSPISGHRSVSWYQQTPGQGLQFLFEYFSETQRNKGNFPGRFSGRQFSNSRSEMNVSTLELGDSALYLCASSLNRDRTDTQYFGPGTRLTVL.

DNA for the CDR3: TGTGCCAGCAGAATCACAGGTCGGACTGAAGCTTTCTTT. Its protein is CASRITGRTEAFF. The rearrangement links TRBV27 to TRBJ1-1; possibly TRBD1 for D (5 bases). Trimming pared 6 bases from V and 5 bases from J, leaving 13 bases between. The germline V gene has CDR1 MNHEY and CDR2 SMNVEV (reference sequence). The CDR3 is 13 residues long.

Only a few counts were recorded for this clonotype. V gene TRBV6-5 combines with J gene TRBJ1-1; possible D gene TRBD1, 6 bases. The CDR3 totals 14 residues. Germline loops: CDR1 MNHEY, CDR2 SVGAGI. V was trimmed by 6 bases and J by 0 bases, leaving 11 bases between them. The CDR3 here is CASRNRDMNTEAFF. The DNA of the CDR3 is TGTGCCAGCAGAAACAGGGATATGAACACTGAAGCTTTCTTT.